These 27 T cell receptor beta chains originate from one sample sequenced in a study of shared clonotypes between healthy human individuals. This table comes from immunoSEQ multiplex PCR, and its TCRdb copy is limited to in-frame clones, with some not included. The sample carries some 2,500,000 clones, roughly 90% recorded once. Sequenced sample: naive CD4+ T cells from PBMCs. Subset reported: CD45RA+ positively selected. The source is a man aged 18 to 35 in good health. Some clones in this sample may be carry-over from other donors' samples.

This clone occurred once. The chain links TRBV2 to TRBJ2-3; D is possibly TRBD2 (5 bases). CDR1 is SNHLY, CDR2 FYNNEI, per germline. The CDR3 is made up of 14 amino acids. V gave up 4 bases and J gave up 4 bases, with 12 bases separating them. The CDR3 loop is CASSVERRADTQYF. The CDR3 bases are TGTGCCAGCAGTGTTGAGAGGCGGGCAGATACGCAGTATTTT.

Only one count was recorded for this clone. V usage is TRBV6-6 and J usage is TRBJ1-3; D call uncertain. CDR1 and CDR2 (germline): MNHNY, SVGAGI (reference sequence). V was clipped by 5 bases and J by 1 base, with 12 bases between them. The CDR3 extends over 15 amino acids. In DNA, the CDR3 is TGTGCCAGCAGTGCAGGTCCAGTTTCTGGAAACACCATATATTTT. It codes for CASSAGPVSGNTIYF.

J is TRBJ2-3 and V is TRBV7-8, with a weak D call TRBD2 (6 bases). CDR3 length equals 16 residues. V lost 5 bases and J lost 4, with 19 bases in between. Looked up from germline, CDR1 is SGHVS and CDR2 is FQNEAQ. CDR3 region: CASSTGLTTLADTQYF. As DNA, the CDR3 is TGTGCCAGCAGCACGGGACTGACGACCTTAGCAGATACGCAGTATTTT.

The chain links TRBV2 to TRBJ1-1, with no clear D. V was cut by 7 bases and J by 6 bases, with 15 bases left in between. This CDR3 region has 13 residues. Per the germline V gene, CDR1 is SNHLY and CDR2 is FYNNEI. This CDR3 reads CASNVQSGAEAFF. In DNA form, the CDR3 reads TGTGCCAGCAACGTCCAATCTGGCGCTGAAGCTTTCTTT.

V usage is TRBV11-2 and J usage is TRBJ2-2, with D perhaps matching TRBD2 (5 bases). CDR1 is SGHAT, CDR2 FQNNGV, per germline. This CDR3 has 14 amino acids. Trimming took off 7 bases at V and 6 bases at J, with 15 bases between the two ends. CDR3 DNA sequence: TGTGCCAGCACCAGCTGGAGGAGTGCCGGGGAGCTGTTTTTT. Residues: CASTSWRSAGELFF. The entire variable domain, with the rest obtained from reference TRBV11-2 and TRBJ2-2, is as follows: EAGVAQSPRYKIIEKRQSVAFWCNPISGHATLYWYQQILGQGPKLLIQFQNNGVVDDSQLPKDRFSAERLKGVDSTLKIQPAKLEDSAVYLCASTSWRSAGELFFGEGSRLTVL.

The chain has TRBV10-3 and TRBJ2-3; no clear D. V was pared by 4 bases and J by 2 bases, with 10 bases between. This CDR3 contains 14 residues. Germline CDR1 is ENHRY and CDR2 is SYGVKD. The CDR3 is CAISGLRNTDTQYF. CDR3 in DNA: TGTGCCATCAGTGGCCTACGGAACACAGATACGCAGTATTTT.

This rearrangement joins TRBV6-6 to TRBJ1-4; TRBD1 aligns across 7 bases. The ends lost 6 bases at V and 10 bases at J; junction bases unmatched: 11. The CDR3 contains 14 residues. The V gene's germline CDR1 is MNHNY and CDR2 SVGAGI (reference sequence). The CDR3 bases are TGTGCCAGCAGCCGCGACAGGGCGCGGGGAAAACTGTTTTTT. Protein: CASSRDRARGKLFF.

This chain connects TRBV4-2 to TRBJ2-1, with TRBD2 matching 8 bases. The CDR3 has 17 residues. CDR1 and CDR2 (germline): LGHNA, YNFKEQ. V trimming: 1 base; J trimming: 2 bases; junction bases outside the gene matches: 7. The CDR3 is CASSQAGLAQPYNEQFF. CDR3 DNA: TGTGCCAGCAGCCAAGCCGGACTAGCCCAGCCCTACAATGAGCAGTTCTTC.

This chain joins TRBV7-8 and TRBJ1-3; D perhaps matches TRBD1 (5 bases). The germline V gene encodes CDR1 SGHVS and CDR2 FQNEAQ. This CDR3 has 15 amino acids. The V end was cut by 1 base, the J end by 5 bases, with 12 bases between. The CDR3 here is CASSLVWQGRNTIYF. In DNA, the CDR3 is TGTGCCAGCAGCTTAGTATGGCAGGGAAGAAACACCATATATTTT. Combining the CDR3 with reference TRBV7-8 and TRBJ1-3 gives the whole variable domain GAGVSQSPRYKVAKRGQDVALRCDPISGHVSLFWYQQALGQGPEFLTYFQNEAQLDKSGLPSDRFFAERPEGSVSTLKIQRTQQEDSAVYLCASSLVWQGRNTIYFGEGSWLTVV.

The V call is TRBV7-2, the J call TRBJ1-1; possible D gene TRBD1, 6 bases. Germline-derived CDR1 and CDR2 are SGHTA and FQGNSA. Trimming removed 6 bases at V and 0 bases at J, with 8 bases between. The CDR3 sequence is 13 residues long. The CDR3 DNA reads TGTGCCAGCAGGCGGACAGTGAACACTGAAGCTTTCTTT. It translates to CASRRTVNTEAFF.

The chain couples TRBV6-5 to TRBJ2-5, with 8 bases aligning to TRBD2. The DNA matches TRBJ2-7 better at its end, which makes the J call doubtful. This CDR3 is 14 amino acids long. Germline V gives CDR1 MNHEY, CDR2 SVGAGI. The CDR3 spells CATTGTSGTYEQYF. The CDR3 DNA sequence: TGTGCCACCACCGGCACTAGCGGCACCTACGAGCAGTACTTC.

In nucleotides, the CDR3 is TGCGCCAGCAGCTTGGTCGCGGGAGGTTTAAGCAATGAGCAGTTCTTC. This codes for CASSLVAGGLSNEQFF. This chain joins TRBV5-1 and TRBJ2-1, with 8 nucleotides matching TRBD2. Trimming at V came to 0 bases and at J to 6 bases, leaving 8 bases not matched to a gene. The CDR3 is 16 amino acids. Per germline, CDR1 SGHRS and CDR2 YFSETQ. The complete variable domain, with remaining parts taken from reference TRBV5-1 and TRBJ2-1, reads KAGVTQTPRYLIKTRGQQVTLSCSPISGHRSVSWYQQTPGQGLQFLFEYFSETQRNKGNFPGRFSGRQFSNSRSEMNVSTLELGDSALYLCASSLVAGGLSNEQFFGPGTRLTVL.

The CDR3 DNA follows: TGCGCCAGCGGCCTGGACAGGCGACTAGCGGATTACACAGATACGCAGTATTTT. Its translation: CASGLDRRLADYTDTQYF. This chain joins TRBV5-1 and TRBJ2-3; 9 nucleotides match TRBD2. CDR3 length equals 18 residues. Germline values: CDR1 SGHRS, CDR2 YFSETQ. V dropped 7 bases and J dropped 2; count of bases not matched to a gene: 17.

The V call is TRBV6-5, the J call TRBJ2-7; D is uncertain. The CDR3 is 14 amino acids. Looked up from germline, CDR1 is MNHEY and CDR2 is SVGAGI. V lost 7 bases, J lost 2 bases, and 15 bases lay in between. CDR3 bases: TGTGCCAGCAAGATGGGATCGGGCACCTACGAGCAGTACTTC. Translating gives CASKMGSGTYEQYF.

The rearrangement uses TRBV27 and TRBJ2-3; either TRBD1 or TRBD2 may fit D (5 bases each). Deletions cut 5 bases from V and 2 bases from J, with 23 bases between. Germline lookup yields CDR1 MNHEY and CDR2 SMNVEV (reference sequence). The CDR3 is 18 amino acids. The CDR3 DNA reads TGTGCCAGCAGTCCTCTGATGTGGGGGAAGAAGAACACAGATACGCAGTATTTT. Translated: CASSPLMWGKKNTDTQYF.

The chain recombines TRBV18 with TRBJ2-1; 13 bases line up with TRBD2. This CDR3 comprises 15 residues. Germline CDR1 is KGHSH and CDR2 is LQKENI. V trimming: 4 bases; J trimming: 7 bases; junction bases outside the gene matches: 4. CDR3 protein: CASSQGLAGLNEQFF. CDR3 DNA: TGTGCCAGCTCACAGGGACTAGCGGGATTAAATGAGCAGTTCTTC.

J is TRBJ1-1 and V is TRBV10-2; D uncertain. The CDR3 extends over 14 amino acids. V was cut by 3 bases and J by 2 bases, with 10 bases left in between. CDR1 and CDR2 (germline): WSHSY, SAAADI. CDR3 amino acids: CASSDATRNTEAFF. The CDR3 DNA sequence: TGCGCCAGCAGTGACGCGACGCGTAACACTGAAGCTTTCTTT.

The CDR3 DNA reads TGTGCCAGCAGCTTATACCTAGCGGGAGGCAATGAGCAGTTCTTC. As protein: CASSLYLAGGNEQFF. The chain recombines TRBV7-8 with TRBJ2-1; 11 positions match TRBD2. CDR1 and CDR2 (germline): SGHVS, FQNEAQ. This CDR3 is built from 15 residues. Unmatched junction bases numbered 3, after V lost 2 bases and J lost 6 bases. The entire variable domain, with the rest obtained from reference TRBV7-8 and TRBJ2-1, is as follows: GAGVSQSPRYKVAKRGQDVALRCDPISGHVSLFWYQQALGQGPEFLTYFQNEAQLDKSGLPSDRFFAERPEGSVSTLKIQRTQQEDSAVYLCASSLYLAGGNEQFFGPGTRLTVL.

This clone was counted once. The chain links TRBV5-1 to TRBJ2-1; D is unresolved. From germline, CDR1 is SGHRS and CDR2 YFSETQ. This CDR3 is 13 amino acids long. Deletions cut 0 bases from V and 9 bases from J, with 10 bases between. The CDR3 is CASSLGTVSEQFF. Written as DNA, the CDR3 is TGCGCCAGCAGCTTGGGGACGGTCAGTGAGCAGTTCTTC.

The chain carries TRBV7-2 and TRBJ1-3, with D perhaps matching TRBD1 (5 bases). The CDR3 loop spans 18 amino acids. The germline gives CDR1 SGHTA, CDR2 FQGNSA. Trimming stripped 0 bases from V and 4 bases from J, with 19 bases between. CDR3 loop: CASSLAITRGPLGNTIYF. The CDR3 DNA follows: TGTGCCAGCAGCTTAGCGATAACACGGGGCCCATTAGGAAACACCATATATTTT.

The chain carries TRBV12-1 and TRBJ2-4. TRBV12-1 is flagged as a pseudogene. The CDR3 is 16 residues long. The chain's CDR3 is CASSFTHPAAKNIQYF. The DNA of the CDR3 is TGTGCCAGCAGCTTTACCCACCCGGCTGCCAAAAACATTCAGTACTTC.

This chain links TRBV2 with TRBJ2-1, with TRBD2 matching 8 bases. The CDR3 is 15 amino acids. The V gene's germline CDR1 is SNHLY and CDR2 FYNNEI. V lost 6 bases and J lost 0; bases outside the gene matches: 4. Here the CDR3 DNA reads TGTGCCAGCAGATTAGGGACTAGCTCCTACAATGAGCAGTTCTTC. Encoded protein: CASRLGTSSYNEQFF.

CDR3 nucleotides: TGTGCCAGCAGCACCACCAGGACCAATGAGCAGTTCTTC. This codes for CASSTTRTNEQFF. The chain is built from TRBV7-3 and TRBJ2-1; no firm D call. Germline loops: CDR1 SGHTA, CDR2 FQGTGA. The CDR3 loop spans 13 amino acids. Trimming left V 5 bases short and J 6 bases short, with 11 bases between. Combining the CDR3 with reference TRBV7-3 and TRBJ2-1 gives the whole variable domain GAGVSQTPSNKVTEKGKYVELRCDPISGHTALYWYRQSLGQGPEFLIYFQGTGAADDSGLPNDRFFAVRPEGSVSTLKIQRTERGDSAVYLCASSTTRTNEQFFGPGTRLTVL.

The CDR3 loop is CANTGYTFSMAGEQFF. DNA for the CDR3: TGTGCCAACACGGGTTATACCTTCTCAATGGCCGGGGAGCAGTTCTTC. This sequence joins TRBV10-3 and TRBJ2-1, with D hard to call. CDR3 length: 16 amino acids. The germline V and J ends were trimmed by 10 bases and 10 bases, with 29 bases remaining between them. The germline gives CDR1 ENHRY, CDR2 SYGVKD.

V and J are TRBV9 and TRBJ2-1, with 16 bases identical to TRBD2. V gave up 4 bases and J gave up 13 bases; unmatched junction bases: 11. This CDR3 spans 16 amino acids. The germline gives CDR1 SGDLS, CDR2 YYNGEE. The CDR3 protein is CASSPGGTSGREKQFF. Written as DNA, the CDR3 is TGTGCCAGCAGCCCGGGCGGGACTAGCGGGAGGGAGAAACAGTTCTTC.

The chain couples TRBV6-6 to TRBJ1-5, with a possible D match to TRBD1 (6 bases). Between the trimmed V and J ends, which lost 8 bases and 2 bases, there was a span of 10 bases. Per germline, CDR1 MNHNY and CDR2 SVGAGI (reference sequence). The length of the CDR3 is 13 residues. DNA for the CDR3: TGTGCCAGCGGGGGGGGCGGCAATCAGCCCCAGCATTTT. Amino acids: CASGGGGNQPQHF.

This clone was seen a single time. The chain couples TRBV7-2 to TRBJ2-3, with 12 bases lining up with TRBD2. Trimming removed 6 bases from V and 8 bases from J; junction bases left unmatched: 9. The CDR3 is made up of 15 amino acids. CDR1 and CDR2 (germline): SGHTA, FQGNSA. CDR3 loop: CASRIRLAGVGTQYF. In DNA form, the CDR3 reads TGTGCCAGCAGAATTCGACTAGCGGGAGTCGGTACGCAGTATTTT. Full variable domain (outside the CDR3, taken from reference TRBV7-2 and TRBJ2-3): GAGVSQSPSNKVTEKGKDVELRCDPISGHTALYWYRQSLGQGLEFLIYFQGNSAPDKSGLPSDRFSAERTGGSVSTLTIQRTQQEDSAVYLCASRIRLAGVGTQYFGPGTRLTVL.